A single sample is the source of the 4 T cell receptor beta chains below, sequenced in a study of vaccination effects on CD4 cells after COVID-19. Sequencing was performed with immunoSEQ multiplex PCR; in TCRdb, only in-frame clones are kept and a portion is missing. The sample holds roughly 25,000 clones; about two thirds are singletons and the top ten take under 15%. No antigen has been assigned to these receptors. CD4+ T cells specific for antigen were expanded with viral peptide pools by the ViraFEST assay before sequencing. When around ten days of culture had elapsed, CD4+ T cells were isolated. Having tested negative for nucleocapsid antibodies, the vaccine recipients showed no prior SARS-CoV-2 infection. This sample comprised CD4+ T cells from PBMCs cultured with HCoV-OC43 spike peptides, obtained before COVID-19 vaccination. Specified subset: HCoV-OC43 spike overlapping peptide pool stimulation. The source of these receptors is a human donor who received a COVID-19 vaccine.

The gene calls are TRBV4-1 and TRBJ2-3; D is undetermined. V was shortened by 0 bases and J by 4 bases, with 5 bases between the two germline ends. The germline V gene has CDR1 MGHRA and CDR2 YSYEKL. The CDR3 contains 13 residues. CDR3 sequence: CASSQDNPDTQYF. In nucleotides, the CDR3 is TGCGCCAGCAGCCAAGATAACCCAGATACGCAGTATTTT.

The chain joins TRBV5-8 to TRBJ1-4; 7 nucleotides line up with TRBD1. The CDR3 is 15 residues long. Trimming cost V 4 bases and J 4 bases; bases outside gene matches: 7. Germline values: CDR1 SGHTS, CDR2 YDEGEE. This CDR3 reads CASSGRDSYNEKLFF. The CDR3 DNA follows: TGTGCCAGCAGCGGACGGGACAGCTATAATGAAAAACTGTTTTTT.

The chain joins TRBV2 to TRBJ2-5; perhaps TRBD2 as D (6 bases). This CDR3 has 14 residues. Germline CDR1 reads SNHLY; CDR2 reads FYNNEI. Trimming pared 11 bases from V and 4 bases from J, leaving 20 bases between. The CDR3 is CAGKQGLEGETQYF. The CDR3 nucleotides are TGTGCCGGGAAGCAGGGCTTGGAGGGAGAGACCCAGTACTTC. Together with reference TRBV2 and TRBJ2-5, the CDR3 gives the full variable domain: EPEVTQTPSHQVTQMGQEVILRCVPISNHLYFYWYRQILGQKVEFLVSFYNNEISEKSEIFDDQFSVERPDGSNFTLKIRSTKLEDSAMYFCAGKQGLEGETQYFGPGTRLLVL.

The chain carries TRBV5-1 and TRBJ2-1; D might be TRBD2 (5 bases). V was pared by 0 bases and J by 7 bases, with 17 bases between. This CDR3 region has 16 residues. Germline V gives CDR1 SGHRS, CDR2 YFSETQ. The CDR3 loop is CASSLASSLAGNEQFF. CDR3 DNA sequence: TGCGCCAGCAGCTTGGCCAGCAGCCTAGCTGGTAATGAGCAGTTCTTC.